The 29 T cell receptor beta chains below come from one sample, sequenced in a study of T-cell memory formation after mild COVID-19. One entry per CDR3 protein, called by TCRdb with MiXCR from the 5' RACE reads. The repertoire holds some 490,000 distinct CDR3 sequences, with roughly 18% as singletons. The sequenced sample was PBMCs or a T cell subset sorted from them (not recorded which). These TCRs come from an adult woman who had mild COVID-19 (a few samples of this study predate the infection). Cell type and time point are not known.

This clonotype was detected a few times. This chain connects TRBV7-2 to TRBJ1-1; TRBD1 aligns across 10 bases. Germline V gives CDR1 SGHTA, CDR2 FQGNSA. This CDR3 has 15 residues. Germline trimming cut 6 bases from V and 5 bases from J; bases unmatched to any gene: 9. The CDR3 spells CASRIRPGQGTEAFF. The CDR3 bases are TGTGCCAGCAGAATCCGACCGGGACAGGGGACTGAAGCTTTCTTT.

This clonotype was seen ten or more times. The rearrangement uses TRBV3-1 and TRBJ2-5; possible D gene TRBD1, 6 bases. There are 14 residues in the CDR3. V dropped 0 bases and J dropped 4 bases, with 9 bases sitting between them. Germline assignment: CDR1 LGHDT and CDR2 YNNKEL (reference sequence). CDR3 residues: CASSQDRGGETQYF. The CDR3 coding sequence is TGTGCCAGCAGCCAAGACAGGGGTGGAGAGACCCAGTACTTC.

The chain has TRBV11-2 and TRBJ1-5, with D uncertain. Germline loops: CDR1 SGHAT, CDR2 FQNNGV. The CDR3 sequence is 15 residues long. The V end lost 1 base, the J end lost 4 bases, and 11 bases lay between the germline ends. For the CDR3, the DNA is TGTGCCAGCAGCTTAGGGGTACAGCCTAATCAGCCCCAGCATTTT. Protein sequence: CASSLGVQPNQPQHF.

The chain combines TRBV24-1 with TRBJ2-3, with 12 positions matching TRBD2. CDR1 is KGHDR, CDR2 SFDVKD, per germline. The CDR3 runs 16 residues. J gave up 5 bases and V 3 bases, and 5 bases lay outside the gene matches. CDR3: CATSDPSGRAKDTQYF. The CDR3 DNA is TGTGCCACCAGTGATCCTAGCGGGAGGGCTAAAGATACGCAGTATTTT.

V is TRBV12-3 or TRBV12-4 and J is TRBJ1-1; tentative D call: TRBD1 (6 bases). V was shortened by 6 bases and J by 0 bases, with 26 bases between the two germline ends. The CDR3 is 19 residues long. The CDR3 reads CASRRYRRGGLVMNTEAFF. The DNA for the CDR3 is TGTGCCAGCAGACGCTACAGGAGGGGGGGGCTGGTGATGAACACTGAAGCTTTCTTT.

The J gene is TRBJ2-5, the V gene TRBV4-1; D unresolved. Trimming removed 0 bases from V and 4 bases from J, with 9 bases in between. The CDR3 contains 14 residues. In germline, CDR1 is MGHRA, CDR2 YSYEKL. The CDR3 nucleotides read TGCGCCAGCAGCCAAGATGCGGCGGCAGAGACCCAGTACTTC. Protein: CASSQDAAAETQYF.

The chain links TRBV21-1 to TRBJ2-7; the DNA was not used to check the table's D call, TRBD2. TRBV21-1 constitutes a pseudogene. CDR3 length: 16 amino acids. The CDR3 DNA reads as TGTGCCAGCAGCAACCTTATCGGGAATTCCTCCTACGAGCAGTACTTC. This sequence encodes CASSNLIGNSSYEQYF.

The chain carries TRBV29-1 and TRBJ2-1; D possibly corresponds to TRBD1 (6 bases). The length of the CDR3 is 12 residues. CDR1 is SQVTM and CDR2 is ANQGSEA in the germline V gene. V was pared by 6 bases and J by 6 bases, with 12 bases between. CDR3 residues: CSVNRVRNEQFF. The DNA for the CDR3 is TGCAGCGTCAACAGGGTTCGCAATGAGCAGTTCTTC.

The chain is built from TRBV20-1 and TRBJ1-1, with D possibly TRBD1 on 5 matching bases. The CDR3 spans 12 residues. CDR1 is DFQATT, CDR2 SNEGSKA, per germline (reference sequence). The CDR3 DNA reads TGCAGCTCCCGGGGGGGTAGGACTGAAGCTTTCTTT. Translation gives CSSRGGRTEAFF.

This rearrangement joins TRBV19 to TRBJ1-5; 7 bases are shared with TRBD1. CDR1 is LNHDA and CDR2 is SQIVND in the germline V gene (reference sequence). J lost 8 bases, V lost 5 bases, and 15 bases had no gene match. The CDR3 runs 16 residues. The CDR3 reads CASSASGTAISEPQHF. CDR3 bases: TGTGCCAGTAGTGCATCCGGGACAGCCATCAGCGAGCCCCAGCATTTT.

This clonotype was observed a handful of times. The genes are TRBV5-1 and TRBJ2-5; 7 bases fit TRBD2. The V gene end was trimmed by 0 bases and the J gene end by 1 base; junction bases not matched to a gene: 6. There are 16 residues in the CDR3. Germline V lookup: CDR1 SGHRS, CDR2 YFSETQ. The CDR3 reads CASSLESGGGQETQYF. For the CDR3, the DNA is TGCGCCAGCAGCTTGGAGTCGGGGGGAGGCCAAGAGACCCAGTACTTC.

This clonotype has only a few counts. The CDR3 protein is CASSLGSHQGGELFF. Written as DNA, the CDR3 is TGTGCCAGCAGCTTAGGCTCTCACCAGGGCGGGGAGCTGTTTTTT. J is TRBJ2-2 and V is TRBV7-2; D possibly corresponds to TRBD1 (5 bases). The V and J ends lost 1 base and 7 bases respectively, with 13 bases between them. There are 15 residues in the CDR3. Germline V CDR1 and CDR2: SGHTA, FQGNSA. Full variable domain (outside the CDR3, taken from reference TRBV7-2 and TRBJ2-2): GAGVSQSPSNKVTEKGKDVELRCDPISGHTALYWYRQSLGQGLEFLIYFQGNSAPDKSGLPSDRFSAERTGGSVSTLTIQRTQQEDSAVYLCASSLGSHQGGELFFGEGSRLTVL.

This clonotype was observed a handful of times. The V call is TRBV6-5, the J call TRBJ1-2; D is unclear. This CDR3 contains 15 residues. The germline V gene encodes CDR1 MNHEY and CDR2 SVGAGI. Deletions cut 0 bases from V and 0 bases from J, with 8 bases between. The CDR3 here is CASSYSGRANYGYTF. CDR3 in DNA: TGTGCCAGCAGTTACTCGGGTCGCGCTAACTATGGCTACACCTTC.

This clonotype appeared many times. This rearrangement joins TRBV11-3 to TRBJ2-5, with D perhaps given as TRBD1 or TRBD2 (6 bases each). V lost 5 bases, J lost 7 bases, and 14 bases lay in between. The V gene's germline CDR1 is SGHNT and CDR2 YENEEA. The CDR3 is 13 residues long. CDR3 DNA sequence: TGTGCCAGCAGCGAACTACAGGGAGGGACCCAGTACTTC. Its protein product is CASSELQGGTQYF.

V is TRBV2 and J is TRBJ1-2, with 8 nucleotides matching TRBD1. The germline gives CDR1 SNHLY, CDR2 FYNNEI. V was clipped by 5 bases and J by 4 bases; unmatched bases: 6. The CDR3 spans 14 residues. The CDR3 sequence: CASSPRGLGYGYTF. CDR3 coding DNA: TGTGCCAGCAGTCCCAGGGGGCTCGGCTATGGCTACACCTTC.

This clonotype was seen a handful of times. The J gene is TRBJ2-5, the V gene TRBV7-8; D is unresolved. Germline V lookup: CDR1 SGHVS, CDR2 FQNEAQ. The CDR3 has 13 residues. V lost 2 bases and J lost 2, with 6 bases in between. CDR3 in amino acids: CASSLTQQETQYF. CDR3 nucleotides: TGTGCCAGCAGCTTAACACAGCAAGAGACCCAGTACTTC.

The rearrangement links TRBV20-1 to TRBJ2-1, with 9 positions matching TRBD2. With V trimmed by 0 bases and J by 3 bases, 6 bases remained unmatched. Germline assignment: CDR1 DFQATT and CDR2 SNEGSKA (reference sequence). The CDR3 totals 16 residues. CDR3 loop: CSARDMRTSVYNEQFF. CDR3 nucleotides: TGCAGTGCTAGAGATATGAGGACTAGCGTCTACAATGAGCAGTTCTTC.

This clonotype has just a few counts. The genes are TRBV15 and TRBJ2-4; D is uncertain. Trimming cost V 0 bases and J 3 bases, with 12 bases left between them. In germline, CDR1 is LNHNV, CDR2 YYDKDF (reference sequence). The CDR3 length is 16 residues. The CDR3 sequence: CATSRDTRDRKNIQYF. The CDR3 DNA reads as TGTGCCACCAGCAGAGATACGAGAGATCGCAAAAACATTCAGTACTTC.

This clonotype turned up a few times. The rearrangement links TRBV7-2 to TRBJ1-2; D gene unclear. The CDR3 contains 13 residues. The ends were cut back, 0 bases at V and 10 bases at J, with 12 bases in the middle. The V gene's germline CDR1 is SGHTA and CDR2 FQGNSA. CDR3 residues: CASSLAFDIPYTF. The CDR3 bases are TGTGCCAGCAGCTTAGCGTTCGACATTCCCTACACCTTC.

This clonotype was observed a handful of times. The gene calls are TRBV30 and TRBJ2-3, with 9 positions matching TRBD2. Germline loops: CDR1 GTSNPN, CDR2 SVGIG (reference sequence). Germline trimming cut 2 bases from V and 7 bases from J; bases unmatched to any gene: 7. The length of the CDR3 is 14 residues. The CDR3 here is CAWSPSTSGYTQYF. Written as DNA, the CDR3 is TGTGCCTGGAGTCCCTCGACTAGCGGATATACGCAGTATTTT. Based on the CDR3 plus reference TRBV30 and TRBJ2-3, the full variable domain is SQTIHQWPATLVQPVGSPLSLECTVEGTSNPNLYWYRQAAGRGLQLLFYSVGIGQISSEVPQNLSASRPQDRQFILSSKKLLLSDSGFYLCAWSPSTSGYTQYFGPGTRLTVL.

There are many counts of this clonotype. The V call is TRBV12-3 or TRBV12-4, the J call TRBJ1-1, with D perhaps TRBD1 (5 bases). The V and J ends lost 2 bases and 1 base respectively, with 8 bases between them. CDR3 length: 14 residues. The CDR3 sequence: CASSLLDRNTEAFF. The DNA of the CDR3 is TGTGCCAGCAGTTTATTAGACAGGAACACTGAAGCTTTCTTT.

This chain uses TRBV4-2 with TRBJ2-7; 7 bases align to TRBD2. V lost 4 bases and J lost 0; bases outside the gene matches: 6. This CDR3 is built from 15 residues. Germline CDR1 is LGHNA and CDR2 is YNFKEQ. Here the CDR3 DNA reads TGTGCCAGCAGCCGGGAGGGAACTATCTCCTACGAGCAGTACTTC. It is translated as CASSREGTISYEQYF.

The gene calls are TRBV9 and TRBJ1-2; 8 bases line up with TRBD1. V lost 3 bases and J lost 4; bases outside the gene matches: 8. CDR3 length: 15 amino acids. CDR1 and CDR2 from the germline V gene are SGDLS and YYNGEE. This CDR3 reads CASSGGNRGSYGYTF. DNA for the CDR3: TGTGCCAGCAGCGGGGGAAACAGGGGGAGCTATGGCTACACCTTC.

This clonotype was detected only a few times. The chain recombines TRBV5-1 with TRBJ2-1; TRBD1 aligns across 7 bases. Germline CDR1 and CDR2: SGHRS and YFSETQ. The CDR3 sequence is 14 residues long. Unmatched junction bases numbered 6, after V lost 4 bases and J lost 5 bases. The chain's CDR3 is CASSQLTGDNEQFF. In nucleotides, the CDR3 is TGCGCCAGCAGCCAACTAACAGGGGACAATGAGCAGTTCTTC.

A single count supports this clonotype. The chain joins TRBV6-5 to TRBJ1-1; 7 bases are shared with TRBD1. With 5 bases clipped from V and 3 bases from J, the junction kept 9 bases outside the gene matches. Germline V gene data show CDR1 as MNHEY and CDR2 as SVGAGI. There are 15 residues in the CDR3. CDR3 residues: CASSGRGAGDTEAFF. CDR3 bases: TGTGCCAGCAGTGGCAGGGGGGCCGGGGACACTGAAGCTTTCTTT.

This clonotype was observed a handful of times. The rearrangement joins TRBV2 to TRBJ2-1, with D possibly TRBD2 on 7 matching bases. The germline gives CDR1 SNHLY, CDR2 FYNNEI. Trimming pared 0 bases from V and 9 bases from J, leaving 15 bases between. The CDR3 totals 15 residues. The CDR3 loop is CASSEAWGGQGEQFF. The CDR3 DNA reads as TGTGCCAGCAGTGAAGCTTGGGGGGGCCAGGGTGAGCAGTTCTTC.

In its sample, this clonotype was seen a few times. The CDR3 bases are TGTGCCACCAGTGATTTTAGCGGCCCAGATACGCAGTATTTT. This encodes CATSDFSGPDTQYF. The V call is TRBV24-1, the J call TRBJ2-3, with a tentative D call TRBD2 (6 bases). CDR1 and CDR2 from the germline V gene are KGHDR and SFDVKD. This CDR3 has 14 amino acids. The V gene lost 1 base and the J gene lost 4 bases, with 8 bases spanning the gap.

Only a few counts were recorded for this clonotype. The chain links TRBV5-6 to TRBJ2-3; no clear D. There are 17 residues in the CDR3. V lost 0 bases and J lost 0, with 14 bases in between. Per the germline V gene, CDR1 is SGHDT and CDR2 is YYEEEE. This CDR3 is CASSLGYEASSTDTQYF. The CDR3 nucleotides are TGTGCCAGCAGCTTGGGGTACGAAGCCTCTAGCACAGATACGCAGTATTTT.

J is TRBJ1-1 and V is TRBV2; tentative D call: TRBD1 (5 bases). Germline CDR1 reads SNHLY; CDR2 reads FYNNEI. V was pared by 7 bases and J by 6 bases, with 15 bases between. This CDR3 is built from 13 residues. The CDR3 protein is CASKEQGSSEAFF. CDR3 nucleotides: TGTGCCAGCAAGGAGCAGGGTTCTTCTGAAGCTTTCTTT.